A single TCR beta chain is shown here with its context. This entry belongs to a study of blood T cell repertoires in COVID-19. On the study more broadly: Sources were T cells, B-cell-depleted T cells, or PBMCs; the material itself was cDNA or gDNA.

Sequencing used immunoSEQ multiplex PCR; TCRdb keeps in-frame clones, though not all of them. The sample shows 90,000 to 150,000 clones, approximately 71% of them seen only once. The CDR3 has 13 amino acids. The V gene's germline CDR1 is GTSNPN and CDR2 SVGIG (reference sequence). The ends lost 0 bases at V and 8 bases at J; junction bases unmatched: 6. The clonotype comes from a human donor in a cohort sampled during active COVID-19. The sample consisted of peripheral blood. The chain has TRBV30 and TRBJ1-2; 7 bases line up with TRBD1. CDR3 amino acids: CAWSVQGGRGYTF. In DNA form, the CDR3 reads TGTGCCTGGAGTGTACAAGGGGGCAGGGGCTACACCTTC.